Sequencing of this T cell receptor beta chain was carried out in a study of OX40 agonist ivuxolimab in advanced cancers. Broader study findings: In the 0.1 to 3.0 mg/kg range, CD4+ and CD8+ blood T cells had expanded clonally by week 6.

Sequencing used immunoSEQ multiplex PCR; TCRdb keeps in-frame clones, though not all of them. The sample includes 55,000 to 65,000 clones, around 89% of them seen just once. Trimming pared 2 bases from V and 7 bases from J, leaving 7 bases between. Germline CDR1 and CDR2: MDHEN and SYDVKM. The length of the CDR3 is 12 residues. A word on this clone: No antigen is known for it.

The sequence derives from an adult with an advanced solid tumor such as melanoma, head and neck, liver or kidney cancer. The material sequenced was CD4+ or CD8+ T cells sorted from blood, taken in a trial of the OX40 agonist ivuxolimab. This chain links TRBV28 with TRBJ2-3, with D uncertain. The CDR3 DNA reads TGTGCCAGCAGTTTAGGCCCCAATACGCAGTATTTT. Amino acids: CASSLGPNTQYF.